The 8 T cell receptor beta chains presented below share a single source sample, sequenced in a study of beta chain features in type 1 diabetes (dated by TCRdb to 2017 to 2018). Library construction relied on the immunoSEQ multiplex PCR assay. The High Capacity cDNA Reverse Transcription Kit was used to reverse transcribe all of the isolated RNA, meaning that expressed TCRB transcripts were what got sequenced. TCRdb provides this immuneACCESS table in a form limited to in-frame rearrangements. Some clones are lacking; in checked studies, under half of them reflect an unresolved V gene, and why the rest are absent is not known. In this sample the table shows 900,000 or so clones, about 17% of which occur a single time. The top ten clonotypes cover 0.02% to 0.025% of the sample. The sequenced material came from naive CD4+ T cells from blood. The cell subset or site label on this specimen signifies: true naive CD4+ T cells. All receptors come from a young woman in good health.

This clone was seen more than once but under ten times. The rearrangement uses TRBV6-6 and TRBJ1-2, with 7 bases aligning to TRBD1. The length of the CDR3 is 13 residues. CDR1 and CDR2 from the germline V gene are MNHNY and SVGAGI (reference sequence). V was clipped by 5 bases and J by 4 bases; unmatched bases: 4. The CDR3 DNA is TGTGCCAGCAGTATTACAGGGGCCTATGGCTACACCTTC. Its translation: CASSITGAYGYTF.

The chain links TRBV7-2 to TRBJ2-7, with 8 bases identical to TRBD2. This CDR3 has 13 residues. J gave up 5 bases and V 4 bases, and 4 bases lay outside the gene matches. Germline values: CDR1 SGHTA, CDR2 FQGNSA. The DNA of the CDR3 is TGTGCCAGCAGCTACGGACTAGCCCACGAGCAGTACTTC. Its translation is CASSYGLAHEQYF.

The chain links TRBV5-1 to TRBJ2-5; D is unclear. CDR3 length: 13 amino acids. In germline, CDR1 is SGHRS, CDR2 YFSETQ. Trimming pared 2 bases from V and 1 base from J, leaving 6 bases between. The CDR3 sequence is CASSFHPQETQYF. CDR3 in DNA: TGCGCCAGCAGCTTTCACCCCCAAGAGACCCAGTACTTC. Full variable domain (remainder filled in from reference TRBV5-1 and TRBJ2-5): KAGVTQTPRYLIKTRGQQVTLSCSPISGHRSVSWYQQTPGQGLQFLFEYFSETQRNKGNFPGRFSGRQFSNSRSEMNVSTLELGDSALYLCASSFHPQETQYFGPGTRLLVL.

The rearrangement joins TRBV6-6 to TRBJ2-7; 7 nucleotides align to TRBD1. CDR1 and CDR2 from the germline V gene are MNHNY and SVGAGI (reference sequence). Trimming at V came to 6 bases and at J to 5 bases, leaving 7 bases not matched to a gene. The CDR3 sequence is 13 residues long. This CDR3 is CASRRDSPNEQYF. The CDR3 DNA reads as TGTGCCAGCAGACGGGACAGTCCGAACGAGCAGTACTTC.

This clone has only a few counts. The V and J genes are TRBV19 and TRBJ2-5; a weak D match, TRBD2 (6 bases). The DNA end is a closer match to TRBJ2-7, so the J assignment may be wrong. In germline, CDR1 is LNHDA, CDR2 SQIVND (reference sequence). There are 15 residues in the CDR3. The CDR3 protein is CASSIGRLGSGEQYF. For the CDR3, the DNA is TGTGCCAGTAGTATAGGCCGACTAGGTTCGGGCGAGCAGTACTTC.

The chain has TRBV5-1 and TRBJ2-1; 13 bases fit TRBD2. CDR3 length: 18 residues. CDR1 and CDR2 (germline): SGHRS, YFSETQ. V trimming: 4 bases; J trimming: 1 base; junction bases outside the gene matches: 8. The CDR3 DNA follows: TGCGCCAGCAGCAGGACTAGCGGGGGCCCGATATCCTACAATGAGCAGTTCTTC. Translated: CASSRTSGGPISYNEQFF.

The chain uses TRBV28 and TRBJ2-3; no definite D call. V was pared by 3 bases and J by 0 bases, with 7 bases between. The CDR3 length is 14 residues. The germline CDR1 and CDR2 sequences are MDHEN and SYDVKM. The CDR3 region is CASSFAASTDTQYF. The CDR3, as DNA: TGTGCCAGCAGTTTCGCGGCAAGCACAGATACGCAGTATTTT.

The V call is TRBV28, the J call TRBJ2-2, with a possible D match to TRBD2 (5 bases). Looked up from germline, CDR1 is MDHEN and CDR2 is SYDVKM. This CDR3 contains 15 residues. The V end lost 2 bases, the J end lost 4 bases, and 11 bases lay between the germline ends. The chain's CDR3 is CASSLAQSGTGELFF. DNA of the CDR3: TGTGCCAGCAGTTTAGCCCAGAGCGGCACCGGGGAGCTGTTTTTT.